This is a list of T cell receptor beta chains from one sample in a study of cytomegalovirus exposure and HLA in healthy donors. Sequencing was performed with immunoSEQ multiplex PCR; in TCRdb, only in-frame clones are kept and a portion is missing. Of 150,000 to 200,000 clones in the sample, approximately 80% were seen once. The sequencing input was PBMCs. The receptor set was obtained from a boy under 10 years old in good health and CMV-seronegative. Both conserved end residues are part of each CDR3.

TRBJ1-1 | TRBV5-1 | CASSKSGALNTEAFF
TRBJ2-1 | TRBV9 | CASSVVTSGYNEQFF
TRBJ2-1 | TRBV7-6 | CASSSLAGGTYNEQFF
TRBJ2-1 | TRBV7-8 | CASLLAGGPGEQFF
TRBJ2-3 | TRBV6-1 | CASSGSRVPDTQYF
TRBJ1-2 | TRBV2 | CASEKQPSNYGYTF
TRBJ2-7 | TRBV5-6 | CASSFQGLASYSYEQYF
TRBJ2-5 | TRBV7-2 | CASRQPWAGQGARGTQYF
TRBJ2-3 | TRBV4-3 | CASSPEPLAGVTDTQYF
TRBJ2-7 | TRBV2 | CASRGGTYEQYF
TRBJ1-1 | TRBV29-1 | CSVEGLLNTEAFF
TRBJ2-2 | TRBV11-2 | CASSSASSTGRDTGELFF
TRBJ1-3 | TRBV19 | CASSLSGNTIYF
TRBJ1-2 | TRBV7-9 | CASTGGGDYGYTF
TRBJ2-7 | TRBV19 | CASSMGRGSYEQYF
TRBJ2-1 | TRBV11-1 | CASSPEPSYNEQFF
TRBJ1-5 | TRBV15 | CASAIDSNQPQHF
TRBJ2-1 | TRBV5-1 | CASSLSLAVYNEQFF
TRBJ2-1 | TRBV10-3 | CATQTSGNNEQFF
TRBJ1-1 | TRBV28 | CASSQLTEAFF
TRBJ2-3 | TRBV7-2 | CASSLSSSTDTQYF
TRBJ2-7 | TRBV6-5 | CASSYSGTGWDEQYF
TRBJ2-3 | TRBV2 | CASRRRLAQERGADTQYF
TRBJ1-4 | TRBV6-5 | CASSLRAMREKLFF
TRBJ2-7 | TRBV4-2 | CASSQVDPGDSEQYF
TRBJ1-1 | TRBV12-5 | CASGFKVKSTEAFF
TRBJ2-1 | TRBV11-1 | CASSLGESSSYNEQFF
TRBJ2-7 | TRBV19 | CASSPTSSHEQYF
TRBJ1-1 | TRBV30 | CAWSEGANTEAFF
TRBJ2-5 | TRBV30 | CAWSKGSGGQETQYF
TRBJ1-1 | TRBV5-6 | CASSKETGLEAFF
TRBJ2-1 | TRBV6-5 | CASSTGQRGNEQFF
TRBJ2-6 | TRBV6-5 | CASSTGVSGANVLTF
TRBJ1-1 | TRBV11-2 | CASSLGVRTGGSQEAFF
TRBJ2-2 | TRBV7-8 | CASSIRDWGTGELFF
TRBJ2-3 | TRBV28 | CATSDDRGLTDTQYF
TRBJ1-2 | TRBV30 | CAWSADRGMSYTF
TRBJ1-5 | TRBV27 | CASSQAGAPYSNQPQHF
TRBJ2-3 | TRBV11-1 | CASSSTSGRAPDTQYF
TRBJ2-5 | TRBV30 | CAWSGGGWETQYF
TRBJ2-6 | TRBV5-8 | CASSFRDSRAGANVLTF
TRBJ1-2 | TRBV5-6 | CASSLDGTGVPHGYTF
TRBJ1-2 | TRBV30 | CAWSPSGYGYTF
TRBJ2-1 | TRBV6-4 | CASSEALQKSSYNEQFF
TRBJ2-3 | TRBV7-2 | CASSASWGTRVLYTQYF
TRBJ2-7 | TRBV6-5 | CASSYDGSYSYEQYF
TRBJ2-7 | TRBV30 | CAFGTSGSSYEQYF
TRBJ1-2 | TRBV5-4 | CASSPYGGFYGYTF
TRBJ2-3 | TRBV2 | CASSVLTTSTDTQYF
TRBJ2-5 | TRBV27 | CASSANRGKTQYF
TRBJ2-3 | TRBV7-3 | CASSPTSASTDTQYF
TRBJ1-5 | TRBV5-1 | CASSLGPGETQPQHF
TRBJ1-4 | TRBV27 | CASSLSPGGGEKLFF
TRBJ2-7 | TRBV5-1 | CASSLVAGGEQYF